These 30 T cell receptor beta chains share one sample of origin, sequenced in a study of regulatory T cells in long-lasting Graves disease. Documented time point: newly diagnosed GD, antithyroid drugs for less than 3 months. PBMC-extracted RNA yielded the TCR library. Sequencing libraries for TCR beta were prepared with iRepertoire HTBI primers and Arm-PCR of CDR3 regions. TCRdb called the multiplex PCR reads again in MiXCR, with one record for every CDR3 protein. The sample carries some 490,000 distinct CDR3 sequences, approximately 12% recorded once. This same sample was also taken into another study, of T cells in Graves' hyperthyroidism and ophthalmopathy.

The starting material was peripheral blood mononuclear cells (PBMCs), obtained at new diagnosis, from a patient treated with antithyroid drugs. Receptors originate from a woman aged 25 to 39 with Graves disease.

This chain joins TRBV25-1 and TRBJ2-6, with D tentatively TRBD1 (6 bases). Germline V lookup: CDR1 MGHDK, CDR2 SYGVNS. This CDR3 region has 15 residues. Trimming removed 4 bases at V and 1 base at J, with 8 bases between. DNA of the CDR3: TGTGCCAGCAGTGGCACAGGGTCTGGGGCCAACGTCCTGACTTTC. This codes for CASSGTGSGANVLTF. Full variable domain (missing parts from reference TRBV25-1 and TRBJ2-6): EADIYQTPRYLVIGTGKKITLECSQTMGHDKMYWYQQDPGMELHLIHYSYGVNSTEKGDLSSESTVSRIRTEHFPLTLESARPSHTSQYLCASSGTGSGANVLTFGAGSRLTVL.

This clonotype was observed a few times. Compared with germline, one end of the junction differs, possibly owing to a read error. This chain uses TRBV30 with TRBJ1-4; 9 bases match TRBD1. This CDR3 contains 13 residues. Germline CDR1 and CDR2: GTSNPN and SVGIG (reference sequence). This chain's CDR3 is CAWSRTGAEKLVF. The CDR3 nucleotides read TGTGCCTGGAGTCGGACAGGGGCTGAAAAACTGGTTTTT.

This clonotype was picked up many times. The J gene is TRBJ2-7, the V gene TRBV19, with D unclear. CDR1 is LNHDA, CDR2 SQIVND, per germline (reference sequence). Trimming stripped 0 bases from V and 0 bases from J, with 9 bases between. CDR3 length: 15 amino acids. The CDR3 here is CASSIEVGSSYEQYF. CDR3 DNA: TGTGCCAGTAGTATAGAGGTCGGGTCCTCCTACGAGCAGTACTTC. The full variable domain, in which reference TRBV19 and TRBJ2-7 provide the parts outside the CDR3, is DGGITQSPKYLFRKEGQNVTLSCEQNLNHDAMYWYRQDPGQGLRLIYYSQIVNDFQKGDIAEGYSVSREKKESFPLTVTSAQKNPTAFYLCASSIEVGSSYEQYFGPGTRLTVT.

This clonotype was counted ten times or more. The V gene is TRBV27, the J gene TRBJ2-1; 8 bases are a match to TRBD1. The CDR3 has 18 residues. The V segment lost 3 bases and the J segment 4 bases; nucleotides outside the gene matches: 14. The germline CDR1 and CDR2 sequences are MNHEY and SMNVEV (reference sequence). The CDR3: CASSFGQGAPFVYNEQFF. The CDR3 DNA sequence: TGTGCCAGCAGTTTCGGGCAGGGGGCCCCCTTCGTTTACAATGAGCAGTTCTTC.

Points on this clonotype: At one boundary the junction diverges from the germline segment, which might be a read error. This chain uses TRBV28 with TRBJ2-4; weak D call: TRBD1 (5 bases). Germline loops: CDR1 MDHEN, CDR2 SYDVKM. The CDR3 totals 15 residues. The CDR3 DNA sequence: TGTGCCAGCAGCACAGGTGGCTCGGCCAAAAACACTCAGTACTTC. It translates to CASSTGGSAKNTQYF.

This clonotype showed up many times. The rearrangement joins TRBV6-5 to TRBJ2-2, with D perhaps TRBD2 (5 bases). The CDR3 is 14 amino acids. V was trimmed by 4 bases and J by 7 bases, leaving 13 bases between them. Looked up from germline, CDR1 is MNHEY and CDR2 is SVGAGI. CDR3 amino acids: CASSFFVGDGELFF. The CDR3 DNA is TGTGCCAGCAGTTTTTTCGTGGGAGACGGGGAGCTGTTTTTT.

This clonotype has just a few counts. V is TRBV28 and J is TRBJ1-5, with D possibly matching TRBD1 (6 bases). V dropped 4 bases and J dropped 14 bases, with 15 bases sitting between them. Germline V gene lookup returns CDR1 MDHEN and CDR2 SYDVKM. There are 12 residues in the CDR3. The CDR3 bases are TGTGCCAGCAGTTCATGGGGACAAAGTGAGCATTTT. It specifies CASSSWGQSEHF.

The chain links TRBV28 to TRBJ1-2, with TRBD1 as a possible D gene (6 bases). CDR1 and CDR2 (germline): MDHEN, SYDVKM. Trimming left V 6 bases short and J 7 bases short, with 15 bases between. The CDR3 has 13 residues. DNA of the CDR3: TGTGCCAGCAGGTTGACAGGTGGAGCTGGCTACACCTTC. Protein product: CASRLTGGAGYTF.

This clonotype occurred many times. The DNA of the CDR3 is TGTGCCAGCAGTTTCCCCAGGGACCCCTACGAGCAGTACTTC. Translation: CASSFPRDPYEQYF. The chain has TRBV28 and TRBJ2-7; possibly TRBD1 or TRBD2 for D (5 bases each). The CDR3 covers 14 residues. V was shortened by 3 bases and J by 2 bases, with 11 bases between the two germline ends. Germline CDR1 and CDR2: MDHEN and SYDVKM.

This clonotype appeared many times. The CDR3 sequence is CASSPGTGFYNSPLHF. In DNA, the CDR3 is TGTGCCAGCAGTCCCGGGACAGGGTTCTATAATTCACCCCTCCACTTT. V gene TRBV28 combines with J gene TRBJ1-6; 9 bases map to TRBD1. Germline CDR1 reads MDHEN; CDR2 reads SYDVKM. Trimming cost V 5 bases and J 3 bases; bases outside gene matches: 5. This CDR3 is 16 amino acids long.

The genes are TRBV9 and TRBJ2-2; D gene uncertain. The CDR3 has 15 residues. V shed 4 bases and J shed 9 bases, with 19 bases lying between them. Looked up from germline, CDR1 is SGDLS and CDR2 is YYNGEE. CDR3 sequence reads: CASSPQTRTWRELFF. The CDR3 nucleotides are TGTGCCAGCAGCCCCCAGACACGGACCTGGCGGGAGCTGTTTTTT.

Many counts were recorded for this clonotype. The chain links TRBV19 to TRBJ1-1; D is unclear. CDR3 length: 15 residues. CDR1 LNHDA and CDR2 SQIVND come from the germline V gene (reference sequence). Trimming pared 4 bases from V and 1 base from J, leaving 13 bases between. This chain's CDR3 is CASSKVEGPNTEAFF. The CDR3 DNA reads TGTGCCAGTAGTAAGGTAGAGGGCCCGAACACTGAAGCTTTCTTT.

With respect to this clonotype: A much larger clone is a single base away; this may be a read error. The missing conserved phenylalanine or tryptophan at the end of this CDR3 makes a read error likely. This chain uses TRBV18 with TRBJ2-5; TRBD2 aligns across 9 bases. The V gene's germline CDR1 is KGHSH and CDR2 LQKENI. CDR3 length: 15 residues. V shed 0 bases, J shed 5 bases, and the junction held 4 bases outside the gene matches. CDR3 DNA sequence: TGTGCCAGCTCACCACCGGGACTAGCCCGGGAGACCCAGTACTTA. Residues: CASSPPGLARETQYL.

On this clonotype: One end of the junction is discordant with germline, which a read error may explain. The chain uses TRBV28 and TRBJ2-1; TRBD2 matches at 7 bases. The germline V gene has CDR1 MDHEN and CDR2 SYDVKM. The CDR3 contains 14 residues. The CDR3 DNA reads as TGTGCCAGCAGTTTTTCAGGACTAGGGCGGGAGCAATTCTTC. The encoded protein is CASSFSGLGREQFF.

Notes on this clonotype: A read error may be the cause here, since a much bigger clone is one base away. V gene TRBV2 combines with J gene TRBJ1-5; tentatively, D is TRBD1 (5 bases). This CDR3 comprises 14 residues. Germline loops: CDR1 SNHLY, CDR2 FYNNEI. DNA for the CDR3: TGTGCCAACAGTGAGCTTGGGGGGGATCAGCCCCAGCATTTT. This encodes CANSELGGDQPQHF.

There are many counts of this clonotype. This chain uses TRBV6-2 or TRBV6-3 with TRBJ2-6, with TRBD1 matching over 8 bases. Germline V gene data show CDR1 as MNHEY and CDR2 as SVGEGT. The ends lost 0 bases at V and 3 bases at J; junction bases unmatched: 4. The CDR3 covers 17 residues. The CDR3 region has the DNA TGTGCCAGCAGTTACTCTAAACAGGGGGTTGGGGCCAACGTCCTGACTTTC. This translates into CASSYSKQGVGANVLTF.

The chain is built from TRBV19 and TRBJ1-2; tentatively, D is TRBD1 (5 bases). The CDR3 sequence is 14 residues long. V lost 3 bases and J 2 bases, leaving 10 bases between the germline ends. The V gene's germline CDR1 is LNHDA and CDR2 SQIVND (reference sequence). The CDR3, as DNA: TGTGCCAGTAGTATTAGGGGCCCCAACTATGGCTACACCTTC. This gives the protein CASSIRGPNYGYTF.

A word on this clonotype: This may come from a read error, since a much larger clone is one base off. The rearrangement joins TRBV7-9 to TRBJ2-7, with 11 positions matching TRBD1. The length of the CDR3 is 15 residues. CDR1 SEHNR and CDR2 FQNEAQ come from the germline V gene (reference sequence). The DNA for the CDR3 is TGTACCAGCAGCTTAGCGGGACAGGGGGCCTACGAGCAGTACTTC. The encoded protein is CTSSLAGQGAYEQYF. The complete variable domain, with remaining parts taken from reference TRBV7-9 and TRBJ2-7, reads DTGVSQNPRHKITKRGQNVTFRCDPISEHNRLYWYRQTLGQGPEFLTYFQNEAQLEKSRLLSDRFSAERPKGSFSTLEIQRTEQGDSAMYLCTSSLAGQGAYEQYFGPGTRLTVT.

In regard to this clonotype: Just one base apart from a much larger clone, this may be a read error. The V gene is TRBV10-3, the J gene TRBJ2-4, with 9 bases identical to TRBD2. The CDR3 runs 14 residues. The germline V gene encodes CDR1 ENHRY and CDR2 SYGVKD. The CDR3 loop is CATEKGLASDERFF. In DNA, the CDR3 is TGTGCCACCGAAAAAGGACTAGCGAGCGACGAGCGGTTCTTC.

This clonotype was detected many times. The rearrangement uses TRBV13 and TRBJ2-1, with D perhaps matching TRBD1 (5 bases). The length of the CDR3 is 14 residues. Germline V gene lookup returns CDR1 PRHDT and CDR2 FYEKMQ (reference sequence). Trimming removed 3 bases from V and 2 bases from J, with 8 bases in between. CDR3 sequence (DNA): TGTGCCAGCAGCTTTGAAGGGGCCTACAATGAGCAGTTCTTC. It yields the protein CASSFEGAYNEQFF.

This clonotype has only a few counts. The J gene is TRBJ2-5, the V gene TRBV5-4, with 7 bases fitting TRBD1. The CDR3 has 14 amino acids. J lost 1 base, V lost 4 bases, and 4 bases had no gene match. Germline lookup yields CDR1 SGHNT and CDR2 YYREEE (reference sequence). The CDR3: CASSLSGGQETQYF. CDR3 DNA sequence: TGTGCCAGCAGCCTTTCAGGGGGCCAAGAGACCCAGTACTTC.

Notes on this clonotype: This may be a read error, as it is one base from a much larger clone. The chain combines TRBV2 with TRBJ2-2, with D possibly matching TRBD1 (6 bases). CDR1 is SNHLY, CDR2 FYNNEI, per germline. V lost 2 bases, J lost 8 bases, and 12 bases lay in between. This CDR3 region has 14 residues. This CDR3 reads CASSETGWVGELFF. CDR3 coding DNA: TGTGCCAGCAGTGAAACAGGGTGGGTTGGGGAGCTGTTTTTT.

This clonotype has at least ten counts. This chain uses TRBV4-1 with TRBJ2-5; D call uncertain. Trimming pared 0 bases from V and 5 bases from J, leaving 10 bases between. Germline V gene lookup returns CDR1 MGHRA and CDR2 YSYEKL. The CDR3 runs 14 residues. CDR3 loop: CASSQDWAPETQYF. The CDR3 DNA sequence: TGCGCCAGCAGCCAAGATTGGGCACCTGAGACCCAGTACTTC.

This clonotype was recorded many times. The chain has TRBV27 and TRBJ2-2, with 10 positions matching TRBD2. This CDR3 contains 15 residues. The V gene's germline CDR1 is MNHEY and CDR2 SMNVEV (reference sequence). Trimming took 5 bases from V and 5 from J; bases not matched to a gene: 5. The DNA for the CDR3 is TGTGCCAGCAGTACTAGCGGGATCGGGACCGGGGAGCTGTTTTTT. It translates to CASSTSGIGTGELFF.

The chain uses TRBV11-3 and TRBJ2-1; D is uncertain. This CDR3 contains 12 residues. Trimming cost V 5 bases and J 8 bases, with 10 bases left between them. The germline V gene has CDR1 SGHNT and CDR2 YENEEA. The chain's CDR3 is CASSPSGHEQFF. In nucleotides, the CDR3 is TGTGCCAGCAGCCCCTCAGGTCATGAGCAGTTCTTC.

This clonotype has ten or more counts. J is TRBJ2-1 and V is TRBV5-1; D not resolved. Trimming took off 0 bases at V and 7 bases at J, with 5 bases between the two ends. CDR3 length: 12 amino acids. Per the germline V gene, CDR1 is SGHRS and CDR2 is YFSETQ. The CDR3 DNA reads TGCGCCAGCAGCTTGGCCCAAAATGAGCAGTTCTTC. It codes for CASSLAQNEQFF.

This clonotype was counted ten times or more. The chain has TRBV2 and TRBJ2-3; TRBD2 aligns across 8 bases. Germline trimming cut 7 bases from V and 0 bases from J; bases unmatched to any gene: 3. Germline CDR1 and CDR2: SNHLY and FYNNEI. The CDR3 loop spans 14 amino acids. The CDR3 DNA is TGTGCCAGCACACAGCGGGGGAGCACAGATACGCAGTATTTT. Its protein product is CASTQRGSTDTQYF.

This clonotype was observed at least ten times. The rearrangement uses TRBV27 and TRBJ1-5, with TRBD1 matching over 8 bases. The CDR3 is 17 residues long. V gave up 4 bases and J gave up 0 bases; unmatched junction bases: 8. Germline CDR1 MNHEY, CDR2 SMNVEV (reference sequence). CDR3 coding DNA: TGTGCCAGCAGTTCCCGGACAGGGCCATATAGCAATCAGCCCCAGCATTTT. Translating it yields CASSSRTGPYSNQPQHF.

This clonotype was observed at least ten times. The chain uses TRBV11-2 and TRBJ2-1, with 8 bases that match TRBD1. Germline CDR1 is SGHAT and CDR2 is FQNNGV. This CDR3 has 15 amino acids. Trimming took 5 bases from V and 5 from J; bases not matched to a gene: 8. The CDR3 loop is CASSRIRDRHNEQFF. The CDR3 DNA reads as TGTGCCAGCAGCCGAATCCGGGACAGGCACAATGAGCAGTTCTTC.

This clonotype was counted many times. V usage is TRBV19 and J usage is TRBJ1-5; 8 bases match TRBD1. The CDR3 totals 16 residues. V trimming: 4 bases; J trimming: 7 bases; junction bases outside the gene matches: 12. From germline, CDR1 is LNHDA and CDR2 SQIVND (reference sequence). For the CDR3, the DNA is TGTGCCAGTAGTACCGATGACAGGGGCGGGAGACAGCCCCAGCATTTT. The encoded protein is CASSTDDRGGRQPQHF.